This T cell receptor (beta chain) was captured by sequencing in a study of cytomegalovirus exposure and HLA in healthy donors. The study, taken as a whole, reports: Three CMV-associated chains were confirmed in vitro to be specific for CMV antigens.

V lost 2 bases and J lost 4, with 11 bases in between. In germline, CDR1 is SGHVS, CDR2 FNYEAQ. The CDR3 totals 14 residues. For this clone: Its specificity is not known.

Clones were read by immunoSEQ multiplex PCR, and TCRdb kept only the in-frame ones, dropping some. The data show approximately 70,000 clones, with 94% seen just once and 0.55% to 0.8% held by the top ten. The donors were part of the validation cohort of 95 to 150 subjects. That cohort was separate from the first cohort, which comprised 666 subjects. The sequencing input was PBMCs. This chain joins TRBV7-6 and TRBJ1-1; the D is unclear. The TCR originated in a woman between 18 and 29 years old in good health and CMV-seronegative. CDR3 coding DNA: TGTGCCAGCAGCTTATCCCACGGGAGCACTGAAGCTTTCTTT. Translated: CASSLSHGSTEAFF.